A single sample is the source of the 19 T cell receptor beta chains below, sequenced in a study of T cell repertoires in cytomegalovirus infection. TCRdb reprocessed the reads via MiXCR and lists one record per CDR3 protein. The table lists 250,000 or so distinct CDR3 sequences, about 18% of them singletons. Sequencing input: CD8+ T cells from PBMCs. The receptors were sampled from a human donor in good health (CMV status not recorded). Some clones in this sample may be carry-over from other donors' samples.

This clonotype was recorded at least ten times. The chain uses TRBV4-1 and TRBJ2-5; possibly TRBD1 or TRBD2 for D (5 bases each). This CDR3 spans 14 amino acids. V was trimmed by 4 bases and J by 1 base, leaving 10 bases between them. The V gene's germline CDR1 is MGHRA and CDR2 YSYEKL. CDR3 sequence (DNA): TGCGCCAGCAGCCCGGGACCTGGCCAAGAGACCCAGTACTTC. It is translated as CASSPGPGQETQYF.

Many counts were recorded for this clonotype. This rearrangement joins TRBV10-2 to TRBJ2-7, with D possibly being TRBD2 (6 bases). CDR3 length equals 13 residues. The germline gives CDR1 WSHSY, CDR2 SAAADI. Trimming removed 6 bases at V and 3 bases at J, with 12 bases between. The DNA for the CDR3 is TGCGCCAGCAGCAAACAGGACTACTACGAGCAGTACTTC. Amino acids: CASSKQDYYEQYF.

This clonotype has only one observation. This chain links TRBV20-1 with TRBJ2-1; D remains ambiguous. CDR3 length equals 14 residues. Germline V lookup: CDR1 DFQATT, CDR2 SNEGSKA (reference sequence). Trimming took off 7 bases at V and 0 bases at J, with 13 bases between the two ends. For the CDR3, the DNA is TGCAGTGTCGCGCTCGGCAGCTCCTACAATGAGCAGTTCTTC. This sequence encodes CSVALGSSYNEQFF.

This rearrangement joins TRBV6-6 to TRBJ1-5, with D possibly TRBD1 on 5 matching bases. The V gene lost 0 bases and the J gene lost 0 bases, with 9 bases spanning the gap. The germline V gene encodes CDR1 MNHNY and CDR2 SVGAGI (reference sequence). The CDR3 extends over 16 amino acids. CDR3 amino acids: CASSYSRDGSNQPQHF. CDR3 nucleotide sequence: TGTGCCAGCAGTTACTCGAGGGACGGTAGCAATCAGCCCCAGCATTTT.

The table lists this clonotype with many counts. This chain uses TRBV6-1 with TRBJ1-2; D not certain. From germline, CDR1 is MNHNS and CDR2 SASEGT. Trimming took off 2 bases at V and 4 bases at J, with 11 bases between the two ends. This CDR3 spans 14 amino acids. CDR3 amino acids: CASSEYDLGYGYTF. The CDR3 bases are TGTGCCAGCAGTGAATATGATCTGGGCTATGGCTACACCTTC.

This clonotype appeared a few times. The rearrangement joins TRBV4-3 to TRBJ1-1, with 10 bases matching TRBD1. CDR3 length: 19 residues. The V gene's germline CDR1 is LGHNA and CDR2 YSLEER. After removal of 5 bases from V and 1 base from J, the junction contained 16 bases not matched to a gene. The CDR3 is CASSYRPGQGLISNTEAFF. The CDR3 DNA follows: TGCGCCAGCAGCTACAGGCCGGGACAGGGGTTGATCTCGAACACTGAAGCTTTCTTT.

This clonotype has just a few counts. The chain links TRBV12-5 to TRBJ1-1, with 8 bases fitting TRBD1. The germline V gene has CDR1 LGHNT and CDR2 FRNRAP. This CDR3 spans 14 amino acids. V dropped 1 base and J dropped 3; count of bases not matched to a gene: 1. The DNA for the CDR3 is TGTGCTAGTGGTTTGGGACAGGGGTACACTGAAGCTTTCTTT. It encodes CASGLGQGYTEAFF.

The chain recombines TRBV20-1 with TRBJ1-2, with D possibly matching TRBD1 (5 bases). The CDR3 has 18 residues. The germline CDR1 and CDR2 sequences are DFQATT and SNEGSKA (reference sequence). Trimming stripped 1 base from V and 6 bases from J, with 27 bases between. The CDR3 coding sequence is TGCAGTGCTAGAGTTTATGTTATGACGTCAGGGATTCAGGATGGCTACACCTTC. Translating it yields CSARVYVMTSGIQDGYTF.

The chain recombines TRBV27 with TRBJ2-7; tentative D call: TRBD2 (5 bases). The germline gives CDR1 MNHEY, CDR2 SMNVEV (reference sequence). The CDR3 runs 15 residues. V was cut by 6 bases and J by 4 bases, with 19 bases left in between. CDR3 sequence: CASRWAGGGSYEQYF. The CDR3 region has the DNA TGTGCCAGCAGATGGGCGGGCGGTGGGAGTTACGAGCAGTACTTC.

This clonotype appeared many times. V is TRBV11-2 and J is TRBJ2-5, with no clear D. V lost 0 bases and J lost 2, with 13 bases in between. Germline values: CDR1 SGHAT, CDR2 FQNNGV. The CDR3 covers 16 residues. In nucleotides, the CDR3 is TGTGCCAGCAGCTTAGAAGGCAAATTGGCTCAAGAGACCCAGTACTTC. Translated, it gives CASSLEGKLAQETQYF.

The rearrangement uses TRBV19 and TRBJ2-3; 8 bases align to TRBD2. The CDR3 has 16 amino acids. With V trimmed by 2 bases and J by 4 bases, 8 bases remained unmatched. Germline CDR1 is LNHDA and CDR2 is SQIVND (reference sequence). The CDR3 region is CASSITLSGGSDTQYF. CDR3 coding DNA: TGTGCCAGTAGTATAACCCTGAGCGGGGGTTCAGATACGCAGTATTTT.

This chain joins TRBV6-1 and TRBJ2-7, with 12 bases matching TRBD2. CDR1 MNHNS and CDR2 SASEGT come from the germline V gene. V dropped 5 bases and J dropped 5; count of bases not matched to a gene: 10. The CDR3 loop spans 16 amino acids. The CDR3 DNA follows: TGTGCCAGCAGTTTTGGGGCTAGCGGGGGGGCACACGAGCAGTACTTC. Residues: CASSFGASGGAHEQYF.

The table lists this clonotype with many counts. This chain links TRBV12-3 or TRBV12-4 with TRBJ2-6; D possibly matches TRBD1 or TRBD2 (6 bases each). The CDR3 totals 16 residues. The germline V and J ends were trimmed by 7 bases and 4 bases, with 17 bases remaining between them. The CDR3 loop is CASTGSSGAGANVLTF. The CDR3 DNA sequence: TGTGCCAGCACCGGATCGTCGGGGGCAGGGGCCAACGTCCTGACTTTC.

At least ten counts were recorded for this clonotype. V usage is TRBV7-2 and J usage is TRBJ2-3; 10 positions agree with TRBD2. V dropped 5 bases and J dropped 2; count of bases not matched to a gene: 4. The CDR3 is made up of 15 amino acids. Germline V gives CDR1 SGHTA, CDR2 FQGNSA. The CDR3 sequence: CASSPLAGATDTQYF. DNA for the CDR3: TGTGCCAGCAGCCCCCTAGCGGGGGCCACAGATACGCAGTATTTT.

This clonotype has a count of ten or more. The rearrangement links TRBV28 to TRBJ1-5, with 10 bases aligning to TRBD1. Germline values: CDR1 MDHEN, CDR2 SYDVKM. This CDR3 is 15 amino acids long. Trimming at V came to 5 bases and at J to 5 bases, leaving 6 bases not matched to a gene. The chain's CDR3 is CASSETGTGDQPQHF. The CDR3 DNA follows: TGTGCCAGCAGTGAAACCGGGACAGGGGATCAGCCCCAGCATTTT.

This clonotype was seen at least ten times. The V gene is TRBV28, the J gene TRBJ1-6; 10 nucleotides align to TRBD1. Germline V CDR1 and CDR2: MDHEN, SYDVKM. The CDR3 sequence is 13 residues long. The CDR3 nucleotides read TGTGTCCCGGGTGACAGGGGGCATTCACCCCTCCACTTT. Its protein is CVPGDRGHSPLHF.

The genes are TRBV28 and TRBJ2-7, with 9 bases matching TRBD1. V gave up 5 bases and J gave up 5 bases; unmatched junction bases: 4. The CDR3 spans 13 residues. Germline CDR1 MDHEN, CDR2 SYDVKM. The CDR3 is CASSEQGADEQYF. CDR3 sequence (DNA): TGTGCCAGCAGTGAACAGGGGGCGGACGAGCAGTACTTC. The whole variable domain, remainder taken from reference TRBV28 and TRBJ2-7, is DVKVTQSSRYLVKRTGEKVFLECVQDMDHENMFWYRQDPGLGLRLIYFSYDVKMKEKGDIPEGYSVSREKKERFSLILESASTNQTSMYLCASSEQGADEQYFGPGTRLTVT.

The gene calls are TRBV28 and TRBJ2-7; tentative D call: TRBD1 (6 bases). The germline V and J ends were trimmed by 2 bases and 5 bases, with 10 bases remaining between them. Germline V gene data show CDR1 as MDHEN and CDR2 as SYDVKM. This CDR3 is 13 amino acids long. The CDR3 nucleotides are TGTGCCAGCAGTTTACAGGGGTCCAACGAGCAGTACTTC. Translated: CASSLQGSNEQYF.

There are a few counts of this clonotype. CDR3 nucleotide sequence: TGCAGTACAAGTGCTACGATCATAAGCTCCTACAATGAGCAGTTCTTC. Translating it yields CSTSATIISSYNEQFF. The chain recombines TRBV20-1 with TRBJ2-1; D unclear. Germline V lookup: CDR1 DFQATT, CDR2 SNEGSKA (reference sequence). The CDR3 loop spans 16 amino acids. The ends were cut back, 8 bases at V and 0 bases at J, with 20 bases in the middle.